This TCR beta chain emerged from a study of T cells in Graves' hyperthyroidism and ophthalmopathy. RNA transcripts provided the source from which TCR beta CDR3 regions were amplified. Primed by the HTBI set, a first-round RT-PCR was run on the TCR CDR3. TCRdb used MiXCR to reprocess the multiplex PCR reads, holding one entry per CDR3 protein. The sample comprises some 620,000 distinct CDR3 sequences, around 16% of which are singletons, and 3% to 4% rests with the top ten. The CDR3 extends over 14 amino acids. Germline-derived CDR1 and CDR2 are SGDLS and YYNGEE. V was pared by 0 bases and J by 3 bases, with 9 bases between. Findings of the study overall: Among clonotypes expanded in thyroid above 0.001, most were also found in blood.

This clonotype was picked up a small number of times. Its specificity is not known. The sample taken for sequencing was blood. The TCR originated in a woman in her twenties or thirties with Graves' hyperthyroidism. The V gene is TRBV9, the J gene TRBJ1-1; perhaps TRBD1 as D (5 bases). The CDR3 nucleotides are TGTGCCAGCAGCGTAGCTACAGGTTACACTGAAGCTTTCTTT. Translated: CASSVATGYTEAFF.